This TCR beta chain was retrieved from a study of T cells in localized non-small cell lung cancer. Overall study findings and caveats: For the top 100 tumor clones, a median roughly 56 also appeared in adjacent lung. Greater blood T cell density accompanied longer overall survival. Only one tumor region was sequenced, so heterogeneity remains possible. Uninvolved adjacent lung had higher T cell clonality than tumor and all other tissues.

As concerns this clone: Its antigen is not identified.

CDR1 and CDR2 (germline): SGHAT, FQDESV (reference sequence). The V segment lost 4 bases and the J segment 4 bases; nucleotides outside the gene matches: 7. This CDR3 has 14 amino acids. Using immunoSEQ multiplex PCR, the repertoire was profiled, and TCRdb retains in-frame clones only, with some absent. The sample yields some 85,000 clones, over 70% seen once. Specimen: PBMCs, collected before any cancer treatment. This sequence originates from a man aged 40-75 years with stage II squamous cell lung carcinoma. The chain links TRBV11-1 to TRBJ2-7; 7 nucleotides match TRBD1. In DNA, the CDR3 is TGTGCCAGCAGCTCGACAGGGAATCGTTACGAGCAGTACTTC. Protein product: CASSSTGNRYEQYF.